This TCR beta chain is from a study of post-analysis software for immune sequencing data. About the research overall: Relapsing-remitting, secondary progressive and progressive-relapsing courses of multiple sclerosis were included.

Study-level points and caveats: By F measure, samples from a shared preparation batch strongly co-clustered. Diversity measured as normalized Chao1 was significantly lower in multiple sclerosis patients than in controls.

The authors incorporated unique molecular identifiers into the TCR beta cDNA libraries. Input of 1 to 10 million T cells yielded roughly 530,000 cDNA molecules. MiXCR, run by TCRdb on the PCR reads, gives a single entry per CDR3 protein. Counted here are 700,000 to 800,000 distinct CDR3 sequences, 25% to 30% occurring once; the ten biggest clones make up more than 0.45%. With respect to this clonotype: Its antigen is still unknown.

Sequences were obtained from blood. The TCR was taken from a girl under 18 with multiple sclerosis.

In DNA, the CDR3 is TGTGCCAGCAGCCAGCGGACTAGCGGGGGGGGGCGGCAGTTCTTC. It is translated as CASSQRTSGGGRQFF. The chain links TRBV7-2 to TRBJ2-1, with 15 nucleotides matching TRBD2. This CDR3 is 15 amino acids long. Germline V gives CDR1 SGHTA, CDR2 FQGNSA. The J segment lost 12 bases and the V segment lost 5 bases, leaving 8 bases of the junction unmatched.